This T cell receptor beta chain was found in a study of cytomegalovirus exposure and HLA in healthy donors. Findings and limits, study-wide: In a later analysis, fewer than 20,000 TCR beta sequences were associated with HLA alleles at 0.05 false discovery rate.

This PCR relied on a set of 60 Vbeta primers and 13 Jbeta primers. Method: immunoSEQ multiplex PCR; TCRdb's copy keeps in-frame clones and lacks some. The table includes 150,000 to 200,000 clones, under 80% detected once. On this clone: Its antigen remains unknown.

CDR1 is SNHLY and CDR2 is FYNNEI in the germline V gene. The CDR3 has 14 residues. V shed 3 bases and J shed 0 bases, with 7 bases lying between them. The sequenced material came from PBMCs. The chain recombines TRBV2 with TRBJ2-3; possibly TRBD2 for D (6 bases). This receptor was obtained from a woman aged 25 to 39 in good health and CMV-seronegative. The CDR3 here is CASSDGTSTDTQYF. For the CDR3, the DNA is TGTGCCAGCAGTGACGGGACTAGCACAGATACGCAGTATTTT.